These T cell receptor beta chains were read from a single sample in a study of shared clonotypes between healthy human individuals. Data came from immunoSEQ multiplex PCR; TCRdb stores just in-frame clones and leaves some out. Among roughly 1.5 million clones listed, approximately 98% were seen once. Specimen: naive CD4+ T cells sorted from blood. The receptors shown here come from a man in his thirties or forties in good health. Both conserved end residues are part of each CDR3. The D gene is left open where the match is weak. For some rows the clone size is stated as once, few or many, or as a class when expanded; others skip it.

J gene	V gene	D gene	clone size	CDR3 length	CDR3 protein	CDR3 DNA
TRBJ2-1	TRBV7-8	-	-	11	CASSLTGEQFF	TGTGCCAGCAGCTTAACGGGGGAGCAGTTCTTC
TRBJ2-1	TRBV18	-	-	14	CASSLSAAYNEQFF	TGTGCCAGCTCACTCTCGGCGGCGTACAATGAGCAGTTCTTC
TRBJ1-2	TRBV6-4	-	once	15	CASRPGTSFPYGYTF	TGTGCCAGCAGGCCAGGGACCTCTTTCCCCTATGGCTACACCTTC
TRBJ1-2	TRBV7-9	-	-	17	CASSQLGGWMTYEGYTF	TGTGCCAGCAGCCAGTTGGGGGGCTGGATGACCTATGAGGGCTACACCTTC
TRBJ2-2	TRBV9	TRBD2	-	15	CASSVAGGPFGELFF	TGTGCCAGCAGCGTAGCGGGAGGGCCGTTTGGGGAGCTGTTTTTT
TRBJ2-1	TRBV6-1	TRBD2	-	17	CASSEGAGTRVYNEQFF	TGTGCCAGCAGTGAAGGAGCGGGGACTAGAGTCTACAATGAGCAGTTCTTC
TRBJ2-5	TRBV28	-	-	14	CASSLDSVVETQYF	TGTGCCAGCAGTTTGGACTCCGTTGTGGAGACCCAGTACTTC
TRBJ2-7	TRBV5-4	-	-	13	CASSLKHPYEQYF	TGTGCCAGCAGCTTGAAACATCCCTACGAGCAGTACTTC
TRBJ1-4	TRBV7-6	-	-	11	CASSLNEKLFF	TGTGCCAGCAGCTTAAATGAAAAACTGTTTTTT
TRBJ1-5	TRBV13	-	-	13	CASSLSRGQPQHF	TGTGCCAGCAGCTTAAGTAGGGGACAGCCCCAGCATTTT
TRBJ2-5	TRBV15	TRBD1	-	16	CATSGGSTGVQETQYF	TGTGCCACCAGCGGAGGAAGTACAGGGGTGCAAGAGACCCAGTACTTC